The present T cell receptor (beta chain) was sequenced within a study of early T cells in non-severe SARS-CoV-2 infection. Study at large: Chains were unpaired, as sequencing was done on bulk RNA from unsorted whole blood. Study results and limitations: Anti-spike CD8 specificities were favored by VDJdb matching, whose results missed private and CD4 specificities.

This clonotype was seen a few times. Antigen specificity is unknown. Attached unique molecular identifiers marked individual cDNA molecules. TCRdb re-called the 5' RACE reads through MiXCR, storing one row per CDR3 protein. The sample has tens of thousands of distinct CDR3 sequences, about 7% seen once. The CDR3 consists of 15 residues. Looked up from germline, CDR1 is KGHSH and CDR2 is LQKENI. V lost 6 bases to trimming and J lost 3 bases; unmatched junction nucleotides: 8. This clonotype was obtained from an adult who was a healthcare worker with PCR-confirmed SARS-CoV-2 infection or an uninfected control (not recorded which). V and J are TRBV18 and TRBJ2-3, with 8 bases that match TRBD1. Sequenced: whole blood. The DNA of the CDR3 is TGTGCCAGCTCGCCTGACAGGGGATCGACAGATACGCAGTATTTT. The encoded protein is CASSPDRGSTDTQYF.